The T cell receptor (beta chain) described here comes from a study of cytomegalovirus exposure and HLA in healthy donors. General study points: The study had only CMV serostatus as immune exposure information. Accurate HLA-A and HLA-B prediction from TCR beta sequences was reported for most subjects. As a later analysis showed, a missense DCLRE1C variant was linked to trimming of TCR beta V- and J-genes. Links to common viral pathogens appeared, in a later analysis, for several of the most significant clusters.

Both 60 Vbeta primers and 13 Jbeta primers went into the PCR. Some clones are missing from TCRdb's copy, which holds only in-frame ones; the method was immunoSEQ multiplex PCR. The table records around 150,000 clones, 76% of them present only once. Comments on this clone: Its antigen remains unidentified.

V lost 6 bases and J 1 base, leaving 11 bases between the germline ends. This CDR3 region has 14 residues. Germline assignment: CDR1 KGHSH and CDR2 LQKENI. Sequenced material: PBMCs. The chain links TRBV18 to TRBJ2-3; the D is unclear. This clonotype was obtained from a woman in her thirties or forties in good health and CMV-seronegative. For the CDR3, the DNA is TGTGCCAGCTCCCTCGCAAGCGGCACAGATACGCAGTATTTT. Its protein product is CASSLASGTDTQYF.